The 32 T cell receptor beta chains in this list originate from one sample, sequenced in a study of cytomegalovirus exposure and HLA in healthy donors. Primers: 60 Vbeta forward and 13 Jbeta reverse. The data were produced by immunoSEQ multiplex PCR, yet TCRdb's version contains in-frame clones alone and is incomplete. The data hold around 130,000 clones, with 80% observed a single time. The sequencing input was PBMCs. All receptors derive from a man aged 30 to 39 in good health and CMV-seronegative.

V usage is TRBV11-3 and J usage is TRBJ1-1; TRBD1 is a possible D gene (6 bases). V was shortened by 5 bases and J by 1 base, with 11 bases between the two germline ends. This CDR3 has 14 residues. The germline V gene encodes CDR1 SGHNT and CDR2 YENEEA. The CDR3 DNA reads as TGTGCCAGCAGCAATCCGACAGGGAACACTGAAGCTTTCTTT. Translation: CASSNPTGNTEAFF.

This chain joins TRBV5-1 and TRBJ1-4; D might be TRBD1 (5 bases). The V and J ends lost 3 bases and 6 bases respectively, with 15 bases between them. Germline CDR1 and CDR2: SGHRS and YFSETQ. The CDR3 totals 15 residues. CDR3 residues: CASSWMTVKDEKLFF. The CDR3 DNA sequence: TGCGCCAGCAGCTGGATGACAGTGAAGGATGAAAAACTGTTTTTT.

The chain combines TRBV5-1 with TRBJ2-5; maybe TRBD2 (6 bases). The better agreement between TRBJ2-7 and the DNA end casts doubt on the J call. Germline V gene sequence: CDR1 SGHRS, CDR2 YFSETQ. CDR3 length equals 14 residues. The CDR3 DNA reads TGCGCCAGCAGCTTGTGGGGCGGGACTTACGAGCAGTACTTC. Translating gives CASSLWGGTYEQYF.

CDR3 DNA: TGCAGCGTTGGCGAAGGAGCGGGGGGCTACGAGCAGTACTTC. The encoded protein is CSVGEGAGGYEQYF. This chain links TRBV29-1 with TRBJ2-7; 9 bases map to TRBD2. V shed 4 bases, J shed 3 bases, and the junction held 7 bases outside the gene matches. Germline V gene lookup returns CDR1 SQVTM and CDR2 ANQGSEA. This CDR3 has 14 amino acids.

This CDR3 reads CASSVEGGAGTEAFF. CDR3 DNA: TGTGCCAGCAGTGTTGAAGGGGGCGCTGGGACTGAAGCTTTCTTT. The chain employs TRBV6-1 and TRBJ1-1; 7 bases are shared with TRBD1. The CDR3 extends over 15 amino acids. Germline CDR1 and CDR2: MNHNS and SASEGT. The trim removed 4 bases at V and 5 bases at J, leaving 10 bases unmatched.

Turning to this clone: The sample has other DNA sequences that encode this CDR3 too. The CDR3 region has the DNA TGCGCCAGTAGCCCCTGGACAGGGTATGGCTACACCTTC. Translated: CASSPWTGYGYTF. The chain uses TRBV5-1 and TRBJ1-2; TRBD1 aligns across 8 bases. Trimming cost V 8 bases and J 5 bases; bases outside gene matches: 8. Germline-derived CDR1 and CDR2 are SGHRS and YFSETQ. This CDR3 has 13 amino acids.

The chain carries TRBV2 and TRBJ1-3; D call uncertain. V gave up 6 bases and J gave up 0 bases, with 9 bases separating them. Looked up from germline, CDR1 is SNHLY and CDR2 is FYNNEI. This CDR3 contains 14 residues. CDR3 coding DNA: TGTGCCAGCAGCGCGGGGAGCTCTGGAAACACCATATATTTT. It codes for CASSAGSSGNTIYF.

The CDR3 nucleotides read TGCGCCAGCAGCCAAGATTGGGGGGGAGGGGAGCTGTTTTTT. Its protein is CASSQDWGGGELFF. This chain joins TRBV4-1 and TRBJ2-2, with 7 positions matching TRBD2. After removal of 0 bases from V and 8 bases from J, the junction contained 3 bases not matched to a gene. Germline values: CDR1 MGHRA, CDR2 YSYEKL. The CDR3 extends over 14 amino acids.

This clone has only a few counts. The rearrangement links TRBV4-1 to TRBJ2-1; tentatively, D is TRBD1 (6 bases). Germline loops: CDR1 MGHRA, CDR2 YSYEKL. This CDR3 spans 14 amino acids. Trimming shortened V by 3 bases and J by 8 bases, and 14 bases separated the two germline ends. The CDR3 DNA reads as TGCGCCAGCAGCCAGGGGGCTTGGGTTTATGAGCAGTTCTTC. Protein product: CASSQGAWVYEQFF.

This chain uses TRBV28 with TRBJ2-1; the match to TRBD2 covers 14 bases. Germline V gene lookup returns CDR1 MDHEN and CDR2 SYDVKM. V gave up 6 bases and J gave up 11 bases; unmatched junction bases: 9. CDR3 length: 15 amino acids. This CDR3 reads CASRITGTSGSQQFF. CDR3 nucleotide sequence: TGTGCCAGCAGAATAACCGGGACTAGCGGGAGTCAGCAGTTCTTC.

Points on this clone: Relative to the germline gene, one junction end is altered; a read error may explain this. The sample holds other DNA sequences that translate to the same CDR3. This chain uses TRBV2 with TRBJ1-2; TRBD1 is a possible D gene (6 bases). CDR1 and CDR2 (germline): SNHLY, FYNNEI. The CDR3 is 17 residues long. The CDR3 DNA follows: TGTGCCAGCAGTGAGCGGGGGCCAGGACAGAACAACTATGGCTATACCTTC. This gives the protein CASSERGPGQNNYGYTF. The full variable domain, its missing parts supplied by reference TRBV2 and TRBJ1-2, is EPEVTQTPSHQVTQMGQEVILRCVPISNHLYFYWYRQILGQKVEFLVSFYNNEISEKSEIFDDQFSVERPDGSNFTLKIRSTKLEDSAMYFCASSERGPGQNNYGYTFGSGTRLTVV.

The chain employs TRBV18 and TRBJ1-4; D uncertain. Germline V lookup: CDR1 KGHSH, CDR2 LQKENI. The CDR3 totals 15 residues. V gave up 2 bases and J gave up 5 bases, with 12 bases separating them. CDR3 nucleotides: TGTGCCAGCTCACCATCAGGAAACAAAAATGAAAAACTGTTTTTT. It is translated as CASSPSGNKNEKLFF.

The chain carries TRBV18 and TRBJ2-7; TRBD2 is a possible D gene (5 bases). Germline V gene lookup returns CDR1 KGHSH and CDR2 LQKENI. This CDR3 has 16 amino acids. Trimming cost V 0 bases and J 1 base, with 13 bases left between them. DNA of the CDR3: TGTGCCAGCTCACCACCGATTAACGAGGGATCCTACGAGCAGTACTTC. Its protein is CASSPPINEGSYEQYF. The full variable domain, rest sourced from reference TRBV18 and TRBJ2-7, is NAGVMQNPRHLVRRRGQEARLRCSPMKGHSHVYWYRQLPEEGLKFMVYLQKENIIDESGMPKERFSAEFPKEGPSILRIQQVVRGDSAAYFCASSPPINEGSYEQYFGPGTRLTVT.

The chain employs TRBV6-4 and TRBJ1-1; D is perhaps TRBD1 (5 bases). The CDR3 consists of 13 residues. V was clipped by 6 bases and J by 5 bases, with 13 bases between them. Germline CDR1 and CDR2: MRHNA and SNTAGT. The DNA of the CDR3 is TGTGCCAGCAGGGCCAGGGTTTGGACTGAAGCTTTCTTT. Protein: CASRARVWTEAFF.

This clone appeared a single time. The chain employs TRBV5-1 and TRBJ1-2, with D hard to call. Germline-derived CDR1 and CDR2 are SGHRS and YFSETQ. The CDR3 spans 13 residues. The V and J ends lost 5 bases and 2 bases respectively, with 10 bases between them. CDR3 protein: CASRIGGNYGYTF. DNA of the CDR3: TGCGCCAGCAGGATCGGCGGCAACTATGGCTACACCTTC.

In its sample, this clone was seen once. The CDR3 DNA is TGTGCCAGCAGCTTAAGTACAGTAGGCCAGCCCCAGCATTTT. This codes for CASSLSTVGQPQHF. This chain joins TRBV7-9 and TRBJ1-5; D not resolved. The V end lost 2 bases, the J end lost 7 bases, and 12 bases lay between the germline ends. The CDR3 totals 14 residues. CDR1 SEHNR and CDR2 FQNEAQ come from the germline V gene (reference sequence).

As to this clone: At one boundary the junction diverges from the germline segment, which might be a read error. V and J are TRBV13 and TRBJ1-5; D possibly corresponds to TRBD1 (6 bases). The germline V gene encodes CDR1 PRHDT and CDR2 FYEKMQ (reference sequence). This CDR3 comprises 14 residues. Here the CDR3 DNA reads TGTGCCAGCAGCTTGGGGGGGGCCAATCAGCCCCAGAATTTT. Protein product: CASSLGGANQPQNF.

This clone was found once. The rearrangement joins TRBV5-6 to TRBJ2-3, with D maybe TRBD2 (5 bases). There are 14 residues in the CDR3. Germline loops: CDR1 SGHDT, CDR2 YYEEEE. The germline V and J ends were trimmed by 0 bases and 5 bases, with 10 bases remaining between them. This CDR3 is CASSLGTVLDTQYF. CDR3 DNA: TGTGCCAGCAGCTTGGGGACTGTCTTAGATACGCAGTATTTT.

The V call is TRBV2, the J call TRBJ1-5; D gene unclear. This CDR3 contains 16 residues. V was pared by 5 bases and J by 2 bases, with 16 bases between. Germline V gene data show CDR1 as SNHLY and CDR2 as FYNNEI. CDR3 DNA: TGTGCCAGCAGTCACTCTCAAGTCGTAGGCAATCAGCCCCAGCATTTT. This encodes CASSHSQVVGNQPQHF.

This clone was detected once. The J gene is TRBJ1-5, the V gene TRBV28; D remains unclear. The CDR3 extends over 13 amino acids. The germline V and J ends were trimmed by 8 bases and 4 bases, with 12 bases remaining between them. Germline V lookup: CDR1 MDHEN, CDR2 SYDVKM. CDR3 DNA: TGTGCCAGCTACCTAGGCATGAATCAGCCCCAGCATTTT. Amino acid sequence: CASYLGMNQPQHF.

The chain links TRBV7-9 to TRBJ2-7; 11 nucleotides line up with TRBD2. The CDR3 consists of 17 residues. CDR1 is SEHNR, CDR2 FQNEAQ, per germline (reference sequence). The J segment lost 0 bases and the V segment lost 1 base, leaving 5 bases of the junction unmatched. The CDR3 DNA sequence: TGTGCCAGCAGCTTAGGGACTAGCGGGCCCAGCTCCTACGAGCAGTACTTC. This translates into CASSLGTSGPSSYEQYF.

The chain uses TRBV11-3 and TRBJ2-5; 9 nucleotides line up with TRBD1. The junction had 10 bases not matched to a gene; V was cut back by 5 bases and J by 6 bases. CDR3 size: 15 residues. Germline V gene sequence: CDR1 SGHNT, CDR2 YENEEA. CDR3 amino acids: CASSNPGQGSKTQYF. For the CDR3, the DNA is TGTGCCAGCAGCAACCCGGGACAGGGCTCGAAGACCCAGTACTTC.

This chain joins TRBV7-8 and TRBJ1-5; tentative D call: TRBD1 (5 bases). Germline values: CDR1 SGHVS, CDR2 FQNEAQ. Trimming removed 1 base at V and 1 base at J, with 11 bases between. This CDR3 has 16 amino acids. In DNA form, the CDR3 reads TGTGCCAGCAGCTTAGTTGGGGGGATAAGCAATCAGCCCCAGCATTTT. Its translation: CASSLVGGISNQPQHF. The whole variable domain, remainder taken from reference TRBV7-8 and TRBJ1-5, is GAGVSQSPRYKVAKRGQDVALRCDPISGHVSLFWYQQALGQGPEFLTYFQNEAQLDKSGLPSDRFFAERPEGSVSTLKIQRTQQEDSAVYLCASSLVGGISNQPQHFGDGTRLSIL.

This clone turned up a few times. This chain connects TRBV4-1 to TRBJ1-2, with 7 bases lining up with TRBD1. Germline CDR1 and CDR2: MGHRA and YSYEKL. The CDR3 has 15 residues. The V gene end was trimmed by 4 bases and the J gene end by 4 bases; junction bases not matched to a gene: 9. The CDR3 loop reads CASSPPGQAIYGYTF. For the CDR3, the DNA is TGCGCCAGCAGCCCGCCCGGACAGGCCATCTATGGCTACACCTTC.

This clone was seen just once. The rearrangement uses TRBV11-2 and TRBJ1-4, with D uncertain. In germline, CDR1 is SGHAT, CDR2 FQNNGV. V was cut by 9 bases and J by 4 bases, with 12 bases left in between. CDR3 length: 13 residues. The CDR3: CASSAQLNEKLFF. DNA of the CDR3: TGTGCCAGTTCCGCACAGCTTAATGAAAAACTGTTTTTT.

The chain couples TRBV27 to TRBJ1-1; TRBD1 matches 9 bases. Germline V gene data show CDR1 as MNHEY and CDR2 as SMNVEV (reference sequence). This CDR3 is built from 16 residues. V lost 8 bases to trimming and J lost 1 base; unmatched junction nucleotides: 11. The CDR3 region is CASGGQGLWRNTEAFF. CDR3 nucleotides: TGTGCCAGCGGAGGACAGGGGCTTTGGCGGAACACTGAAGCTTTCTTT.

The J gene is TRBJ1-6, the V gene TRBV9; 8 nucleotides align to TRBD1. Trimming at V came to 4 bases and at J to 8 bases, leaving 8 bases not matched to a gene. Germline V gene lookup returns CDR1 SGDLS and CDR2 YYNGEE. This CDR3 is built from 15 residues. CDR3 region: CASSPRTGRDSPLHF. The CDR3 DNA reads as TGTGCCAGCAGCCCTCGGACAGGGAGAGATTCACCCCTCCACTTT.

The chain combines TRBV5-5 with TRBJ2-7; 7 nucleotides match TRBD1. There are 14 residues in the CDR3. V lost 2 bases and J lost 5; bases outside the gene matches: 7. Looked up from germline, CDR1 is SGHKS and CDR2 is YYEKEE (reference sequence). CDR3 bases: TGTGCCAGCAGCTTATCCGGGACAGAAGACGAGCAGTACTTC. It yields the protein CASSLSGTEDEQYF.

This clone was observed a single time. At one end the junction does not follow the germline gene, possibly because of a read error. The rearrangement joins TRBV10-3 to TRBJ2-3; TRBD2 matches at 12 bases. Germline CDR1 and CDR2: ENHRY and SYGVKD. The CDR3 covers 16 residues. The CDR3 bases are TGTGCCATCAGTAAACAACTAGCGGGGGGCACCGATACGCAGTATTTT. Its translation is CAISKQLAGGTDTQYF.

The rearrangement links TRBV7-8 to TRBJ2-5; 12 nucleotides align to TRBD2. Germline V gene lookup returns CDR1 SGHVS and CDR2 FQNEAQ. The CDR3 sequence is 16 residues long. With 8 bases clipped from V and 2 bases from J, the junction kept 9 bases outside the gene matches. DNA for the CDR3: TGTGCCAGCCGTGTGTATCTAGCGGGAGGGCAAGAGACCCAGTACTTC. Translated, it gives CASRVYLAGGQETQYF.

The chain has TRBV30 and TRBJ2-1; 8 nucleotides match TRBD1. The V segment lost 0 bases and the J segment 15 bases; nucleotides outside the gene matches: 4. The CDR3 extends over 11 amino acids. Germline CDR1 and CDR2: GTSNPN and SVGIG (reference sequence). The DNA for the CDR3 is TGTGCCTGGAGTGTTGGGACAGGTCGGTTCTTC. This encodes CAWSVGTGRFF. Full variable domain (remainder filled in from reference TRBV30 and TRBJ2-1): SQTIHQWPATLVQPVGSPLSLECTVEGTSNPNLYWYRQAAGRGLQLLFYSVGIGQISSEVPQNLSASRPQDRQFILSSKKLLLSDSGFYLCAWSVGTGRFFGPGTRLTVL.

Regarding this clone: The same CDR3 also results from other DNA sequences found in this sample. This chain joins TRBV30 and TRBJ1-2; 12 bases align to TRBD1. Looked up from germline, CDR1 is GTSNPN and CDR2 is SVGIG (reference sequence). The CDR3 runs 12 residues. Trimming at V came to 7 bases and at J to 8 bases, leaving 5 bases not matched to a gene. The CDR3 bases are TGTGCCTCATCCGGGACAGGGGGCGGCTACACCTTC. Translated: CASSGTGGGYTF.